One and the same sample provided the 9 T cell receptor beta chains below, sequenced in a study of T-cell reconstitution after alpha-beta-depleted transplantation in children. Library preparation (for TCRbeta) was performed with unique molecular identifiers. One entry per CDR3 protein, called by TCRdb with MiXCR from the PCR reads. The profile shows roughly 300,000 distinct CDR3 sequences, roughly 11% of them singletons. The starting material was peripheral blood, obtained 180 days after TCRalphabeta/CD19-depleted stem cell transplant. These receptors originate from a male patient between 2 and 15 years old who had a stem cell transplant for chronic granulomatous disease, so the T cells may come from the graft donor.

This clonotype was detected ten times or more. Written as DNA, the CDR3 is TGCAGTGCGCCCCCTCCGGGACGCTGCTTTGGAAACACCATATATTTT. Translation: CSAPPPGRCFGNTIYF. The chain joins TRBV20-1 to TRBJ1-3, with a tentative D call TRBD1 (5 bases). Germline V gene sequence: CDR1 DFQATT, CDR2 SNEGSKA (reference sequence). The CDR3 spans 16 residues. The ends were cut back, 6 bases at V and 3 bases at J, with 21 bases in the middle.

The table lists this clonotype with many counts. J is TRBJ2-2 and V is TRBV12-3 or TRBV12-4; D call uncertain. Trimming removed 2 bases at V and 13 bases at J, with 8 bases between. The CDR3 contains 11 residues. CDR3 nucleotide sequence: TGTGCCAGCAGTTTAAGGGATGGGCTGTTTTTT. Protein product: CASSLRDGLFF.

This clonotype was detected ten times or more. This chain links TRBV20-1 with TRBJ1-3; D uncertain. Trimming removed 2 bases at V and 6 bases at J, with 11 bases between. The germline V gene has CDR1 DFQATT and CDR2 SNEGSKA (reference sequence). This CDR3 is 13 amino acids long. The DNA of the CDR3 is TGCAGTGCTAGAAGTCAGACCCTAAACACCATATATTTT. Translating it yields CSARSQTLNTIYF.

In regard to this clonotype: A much bigger clone sits one base away, suggesting this may be a read error. The V gene is TRBV7-2, the J gene TRBJ2-7; TRBD2 aligns across 7 bases. The CDR3 loop spans 16 amino acids. Trimming removed 0 bases from V and 3 bases from J; junction bases left unmatched: 8. Per germline, CDR1 SGHTA and CDR2 FQGNSA. In DNA form, the CDR3 reads TGTGCCAGCAGCTTAGCGTCCGGGACTACCAACTACGAGCAGTACTTC. Translation: CASSLASGTTNYEQYF. The full variable domain, completed using reference TRBV7-2 and TRBJ2-7, is GAGVSQSPSNKVTEKGKDVELRCDPISGHTALYWYRQSLGQGLEFLIYFQGNSAPDKSGLPSDRFSAERTGGSVSTLTIQRTQQEDSAVYLCASSLASGTTNYEQYFGPGTRLTVT.

This clonotype appeared many times. This sequence joins TRBV4-1 and TRBJ2-6; 7 bases match TRBD1. The CDR3 extends over 17 amino acids. The trim removed 1 base at V and 2 bases at J, leaving 5 bases unmatched. The V gene's germline CDR1 is MGHRA and CDR2 YSYEKL. CDR3 in amino acids: CASSQAKGATGANVLTF. The CDR3, as DNA: TGCGCCAGCAGCCAAGCGAAGGGGGCGACTGGGGCCAACGTCCTGACTTTC.

This clonotype was seen many times. The J gene is TRBJ1-2, the V gene TRBV5-1, with D possibly TRBD1 on 6 matching bases. CDR1 and CDR2 (germline): SGHRS, YFSETQ. This CDR3 spans 13 amino acids. V shed 4 bases and J shed 2 bases, with 9 bases lying between them. CDR3 residues: CASSGDKNYGYTF. CDR3 nucleotide sequence: TGCGCCAGCAGCGGGGACAAGAACTATGGCTACACCTTC.

This clonotype was counted many times. In DNA, the CDR3 is TGTGCCAGCAGTTTACCAGGGGACACTGAAGCTTTCTTT. Translated: CASSLPGDTEAFF. The chain links TRBV28 to TRBJ1-1; D is possibly TRBD1 (6 bases). Germline-derived CDR1 and CDR2 are MDHEN and SYDVKM. V lost 2 bases and J 3 bases, leaving 7 bases between the germline ends. The CDR3 sequence is 13 residues long.

This clonotype was detected ten times or more. V is TRBV12-3 or TRBV12-4 and J is TRBJ2-7, with D perhaps TRBD2 (6 bases). The CDR3 is made up of 15 amino acids. Trimming pared 3 bases from V and 5 bases from J, leaving 17 bases between. The CDR3 loop is CASSFGSRRVHEQYF. CDR3 nucleotides: TGTGCCAGCAGTTTCGGGTCGAGGAGGGTCCACGAGCAGTACTTC.

This clonotype was seen ten or more times. CDR3 sequence reads: CASSLPGKETQYF. For the CDR3, the DNA is TGTGCCAGCAGCTTACCAGGGAAGGAGACCCAGTACTTC. The chain combines TRBV7-2 with TRBJ2-5; possibly TRBD1 for D (5 bases). The CDR3 extends over 13 amino acids. Germline CDR1 reads SGHTA; CDR2 reads FQGNSA. V shed 2 bases and J shed 5 bases, with 9 bases lying between them. The variable domain in full, completed from reference TRBV7-2 and TRBJ2-5, reads GAGVSQSPSNKVTEKGKDVELRCDPISGHTALYWYRQSLGQGLEFLIYFQGNSAPDKSGLPSDRFSAERTGGSVSTLTIQRTQQEDSAVYLCASSLPGKETQYFGPGTRLLVL.